The rows below give T cell receptor beta chains drawn from one sample of a study of beta chain features in type 1 diabetes. TCRdb keeps only in-frame clones here, not all; method: immunoSEQ multiplex PCR. The table has roughly 350,000 clones, 11% seen once; the top ten hold 0.015% to 0.02%. The sample consisted of naive CD4+ T cells from blood. These receptors came from a woman aged 25 to 39 in good health. Both conserved end residues are part of each CDR3. Fields, in order: clone size, D gene, V gene, J gene, CDR3 DNA, CDR3 protein. A D gene is named only where the DNA matches it firmly. Size is stated for part of the rows, as once, few or many counts, or as a class when the clone is expanded.

NA	TRBD2	TRBV7-9	TRBJ2-1	TGTGCCAGCAGCAGCGGACTAGCGGGTCTGGACAATGAGCAGTTCTTC	CASSSGLAGLDNEQFF
once	TRBD1	TRBV4-1	TRBJ1-1	TGCGCCAGCAGCCAACTAGGACAGGGGACGGACACTGAAGCTTTCTTT	CASSQLGQGTDTEAFF
few	TRBD1	TRBV30	TRBJ1-5	TGTGCCTGGACGAACAGGGGGCTGGGCAATCAGCCCCAGCATTTT	CAWTNRGLGNQPQHF
NA	TRBD1	TRBV5-1	TRBJ1-2	TGCGCCAGCAGCTCACAGGGGGAAAACTATGGCTACACCTTC	CASSSQGENYGYTF
few	NA	TRBV6-1	TRBJ1-1	TGTGCCAGCAGACTACCTTACAGGGAAGCTGAAGCTTTCTTT	CASRLPYREAEAFF
NA	TRBD1	TRBV7-9	TRBJ2-1	TGTGCCAGCAGCTTACCCGGGACAGTGACCTTCTTC	CASSLPGTVTFF
few	TRBD1	TRBV5-4	TRBJ1-5	TGTGCCAGCAGCCTGGACAGGTCTACCGCCCAGCCCCAGCATTTT	CASSLDRSTAQPQHF
few	TRBD2	TRBV11-2	TRBJ2-3	TGTGCCAGCAGCTTAATAGCGGGAGGGACCTCAGATACGCAGTATTTT	CASSLIAGGTSDTQYF
NA	TRBD1	TRBV4-3	TRBJ2-7	TGCGCCAGCAGCCAAGATCTGCGGACAGGGAGGACTGGAGAGCAGTACTTC	CASSQDLRTGRTGEQYF
NA	TRBD1	TRBV6-1	TRBJ2-5	TGTGCCAGCAGCTTTACAGGGGGCATTGGGACCCAGTACTTC	CASSFTGGIGTQYF
few	NA	TRBV7-9	TRBJ1-4	TGTGCCAGCAGCTTAGACAGTAATGAAAAACTGTTTTTT	CASSLDSNEKLFF
few	TRBD2	TRBV2	TRBJ2-3	TGTGCCAGCAGGAGGGGACTAGCGGAAAGCCCAGATACGCAGTATTTT	CASRRGLAESPDTQYF
NA	TRBD2	TRBV7-2	TRBJ2-5	TGTGCCAGCAGCCCCGGCGGGGGGACAGAGACCCAGTACTTC	CASSPGGGTETQYF
few	NA	TRBV9	TRBJ1-5	TGTGCCAGCGGGGGGGGCAATCAGCCCCAGCATTTT	CASGGGNQPQHF
NA	NA	TRBV7-2	TRBJ2-7	TGTGCCAGCAGCCCCGTGGAACAGGGCCCCTACGAGCAGTACTTC	CASSPVEQGPYEQYF
NA	NA	TRBV2	TRBJ2-7	TGTGCCAGCAGTAACTTACAGGAGCAGTACTTC	CASSNLQEQYF
NA	NA	TRBV7-2	TRBJ2-7	TGTGCCAGCAGCTTCACCCGGGACACGTACGAGCAGTACTTC	CASSFTRDTYEQYF
NA	TRBD2	TRBV7-2	TRBJ2-7	TGTGCCAGCAGCTTAAAGGGGACTAGCGGGAGTACGTACGAGCAGTACTTC	CASSLKGTSGSTYEQYF
NA	TRBD1	TRBV27	TRBJ1-1	TGTGCCAGCCGATGGACAGGGGGAACTGAAGCTTTCTTT	CASRWTGGTEAFF
few	TRBD2	TRBV18	TRBJ2-1	TGTGCCAGCCGATCAGTACTAGCGGACAATGAGCAGTTCTTC	CASRSVLADNEQFF
NA	NA	TRBV28	TRBJ2-5	TGTGCCAGCAGTCCAACCGGACTCCCTGCGGAGACCCAGTACTTC	CASSPTGLPAETQYF
few	NA	TRBV28	TRBJ2-1	TGTGCCAGCAGCCCAACAGGGAGCTCCTACAATGAGCAGTTCTTC	CASSPTGSSYNEQFF
NA	NA	TRBV7-9	TRBJ1-1	TGTGCCAGCAGCACGACACGGAACACTGAAGCTTTCTTT	CASSTTRNTEAFF
NA	TRBD2	TRBV18	TRBJ2-5	TGTGCCAGCTCACCACTACTAGCGGAAGAGACCCAGTACTTC	CASSPLLAEETQYF
NA	TRBD1	TRBV29-1	TRBJ1-5	TGCAGCGCCGGGACAGGGGGCCATCAGCCCCAGCATTTT	CSAGTGGHQPQHF
NA	TRBD2	TRBV9	TRBJ2-7	TGTGCCAGCAGCCGGACTAGCGGGGGCTACGAGCAGTACTTC	CASSRTSGGYEQYF
few	TRBD1	TRBV19	TRBJ1-2	TGTGCCAGTAGTAATGGCAGGGGGCTGAGCGGCTACACCTTC	CASSNGRGLSGYTF
NA	NA	TRBV12-5	TRBJ2-1	TGTGCTAGTACTAGGCCCCCCGGTGATGAGCAGTTCTTC	CASTRPPGDEQFF
few	NA	TRBV18	TRBJ2-7	TGTGCCAGCTCACCACCCCTAGCGAGCTCCTACGAGCAGTACTTC	CASSPPLASSYEQYF
NA	NA	TRBV15	TRBJ2-1	TGTGCCACCAGCAGACGCCTCGGGCCAGGGAATGATGAGCAGTTCTTC	CATSRRLGPGNDEQFF
few	TRBD1	TRBV5-1	TRBJ2-7	TGCGCCAGCAGCTTCGGGACAGAAGACTACGAGCAGTACTTC	CASSFGTEDYEQYF
NA	NA	TRBV4-2	TRBJ2-7	TGTGCCAGCAGCCAAGCCGAGGGAGTGGGGTACGAGCAGTACTTC	CASSQAEGVGYEQYF
NA	NA	TRBV30	TRBJ1-2	TGTGCCTGGAGTGAATTGGACCTAGGAGGTGGCTACACCTTC	CAWSELDLGGGYTF
NA	TRBD2	TRBV4-3	TRBJ2-1	TGCGCCAGCAGCCAAGGGAGGGGTGGGCTAGCGGGAGGCCAAATCGATGAGCAGTTCTTC	CASSQGRGGLAGGQIDEQFF
NA	NA	TRBV5-4	TRBJ2-5	TGTGCCAGCAGGGTTGAGCTCGGGGAGCCGGGGACCCAGTACTTC	CASRVELGEPGTQYF
NA	TRBD1	TRBV20-1	TRBJ1-5	TGCAGTGTGGACAGGGGACAGCCCCAGCATTTT	CSVDRGQPQHF
NA	TRBD2	TRBV2	TRBJ2-1	TGTGCCAGCAGCGCCACGGGACTAGCGGGAGGCGATGAGCAGTTCTTC	CASSATGLAGGDEQFF
NA	TRBD1	TRBV11-2	TRBJ1-2	TGTGCCAGCAGCCCCGGACAGGGCTATGGCTACACCTTC	CASSPGQGYGYTF
few	TRBD2	TRBV4-3	TRBJ2-7	TGCGCCAGCAGCCAAGGACACAGTACCGGGACAGGAGGGACTAGCGGTTCCTACGAGCAGTACTTC	CASSQGHSTGTGGTSGSYEQYF
NA	NA	TRBV28	TRBJ2-1	TGTGCCAGCAACAGCCGGGACACACACTACAATGAGCAGTTCTTC	CASNSRDTHYNEQFF
NA	NA	TRBV5-1	TRBJ2-7	TGCGCCAGCAAACGGACAGAGGGATACGAGCAGTACTTC	CASKRTEGYEQYF
few	NA	TRBV7-9	TRBJ2-3	TGTGCCAGCAGCTTAGTCGAGGGTTTGGATACGCAGTATTTT	CASSLVEGLDTQYF
few	NA	TRBV11-2	TRBJ2-1	TGTGCCAGCAGCCCACCGGCGCCCCGAGGGGGCAATGAGCAGTTCTTC	CASSPPAPRGGNEQFF
few	NA	TRBV7-8	TRBJ1-5	TGTGCCAGCACCAGCGAGCAGCCCCAGCATTTT	CASTSEQPQHF
NA	NA	TRBV6-1	TRBJ2-3	TGTGCCAGCAGTGACCTTAATACGCAGTATTTT	CASSDLNTQYF
few	TRBD2	TRBV28	TRBJ2-1	TGTGCCAGTGGTGTGAGCGGGAGGCAGTTCTTC	CASGVSGRQFF
NA	TRBD2	TRBV7-6	TRBJ2-7	TGTGCCAGCAGCTTAGAGGCGGGAGAGGCCCACGAGCAGTACTTC	CASSLEAGEAHEQYF
few	TRBD1	TRBV7-9	TRBJ2-5	TGTGCCAGCAGCTTAACTGGGACAGTGTACCAAGAGACCCAGTACTTC	CASSLTGTVYQETQYF
few	NA	TRBV7-3	TRBJ2-3	TGTGCCAGCAGCTTAATTTCAACAGATACGCAGTATTTT	CASSLISTDTQYF
NA	NA	TRBV25-1	TRBJ1-4	TGTGCCAGCAGTTCCCCTGCTAATGAAAAACTGTTTTTT	CASSSPANEKLFF
few	TRBD2	TRBV7-3	TRBJ2-1	TGTGCCAGCAGCTTAACTGGGACTAGCGGGAGGACTGGCTCCTACAATGAGCAGTTCTTC	CASSLTGTSGRTGSYNEQFF
NA	NA	TRBV5-1	TRBJ2-1	TGCGCCAGCAGCCAACTAGACGCCAATGAGCAGTTCTTC	CASSQLDANEQFF
few	TRBD2	TRBV10-3	TRBJ2-7	TGTGCCATCAAATTTGGACTAGCGCCTACCTACGAGCAGTACTTC	CAIKFGLAPTYEQYF
NA	TRBD1	TRBV29-1	TRBJ2-3	TGCAGCGTCGAACAGGGGGGCACAGATACGCAGTATTTT	CSVEQGGTDTQYF
NA	NA	TRBV5-1	TRBJ1-4	TGCGCCAGCAGCTTGGGCTTTCAGACTAATGAAAAACTGTTTTTT	CASSLGFQTNEKLFF
few	NA	TRBV7-2	TRBJ2-4	TGTGCCAGCAGCTTAGGGAGCGGAAATTTGAACATTCAGTACTTC	CASSLGSGNLNIQYF
NA	NA	TRBV7-2	TRBJ1-5	TGTGCCAGCAGCTTAGTTTCAGGGAATCAGCCCCAGCATTTT	CASSLVSGNQPQHF
few	NA	TRBV19	TRBJ1-1	TGTGCGTCCCGTTCAGGGGCTGAAGCTTTCTTT	CASRSGAEAFF